This TCR beta chain appears in the sequencing data of a study of shared clonotypes between healthy human individuals. Study conclusions and caveats: Shared clonotypes: about 5.3% naive CD4, 3% to 3.5% naive CD8, about 2.2% memory CD4, 0.4% memory CD8.

As regards this clone: The antigen is undetermined.

Donors, healthy HIV-negative adults, lacked recent acute infections or vaccinations. This CDR3 comprises 14 residues. Trimming shortened V by 5 bases and J by 4 bases, and 14 bases separated the two germline ends. Germline assignment: CDR1 MDHEN and CDR2 SYDVKM. As originally analysed: As immunoSEQ supplied junction-only sequences (without quality scores), filtering differed. The table came from immunoSEQ multiplex PCR; TCRdb's copy has only in-frame clones and leaves some out. That table gives V, J and clone size, and the DNA gave D and trimming. Among 2 million to 3 million clones listed, about 92% were seen once.

Sequenced input: naive CD4+ T cells sorted from blood. The subset denotes: CD45RA+ positively selected. The rearrangement links TRBV28 to TRBJ1-2, with D perhaps TRBD1 (6 bases). The clonotype comes from a man between 18 and 29 years old in good health. This CDR3 is CASSGGGRVYGYTF. CDR3 nucleotides: TGTGCCAGCAGTGGGGGCGGGCGCGTCTATGGCTACACCTTC.